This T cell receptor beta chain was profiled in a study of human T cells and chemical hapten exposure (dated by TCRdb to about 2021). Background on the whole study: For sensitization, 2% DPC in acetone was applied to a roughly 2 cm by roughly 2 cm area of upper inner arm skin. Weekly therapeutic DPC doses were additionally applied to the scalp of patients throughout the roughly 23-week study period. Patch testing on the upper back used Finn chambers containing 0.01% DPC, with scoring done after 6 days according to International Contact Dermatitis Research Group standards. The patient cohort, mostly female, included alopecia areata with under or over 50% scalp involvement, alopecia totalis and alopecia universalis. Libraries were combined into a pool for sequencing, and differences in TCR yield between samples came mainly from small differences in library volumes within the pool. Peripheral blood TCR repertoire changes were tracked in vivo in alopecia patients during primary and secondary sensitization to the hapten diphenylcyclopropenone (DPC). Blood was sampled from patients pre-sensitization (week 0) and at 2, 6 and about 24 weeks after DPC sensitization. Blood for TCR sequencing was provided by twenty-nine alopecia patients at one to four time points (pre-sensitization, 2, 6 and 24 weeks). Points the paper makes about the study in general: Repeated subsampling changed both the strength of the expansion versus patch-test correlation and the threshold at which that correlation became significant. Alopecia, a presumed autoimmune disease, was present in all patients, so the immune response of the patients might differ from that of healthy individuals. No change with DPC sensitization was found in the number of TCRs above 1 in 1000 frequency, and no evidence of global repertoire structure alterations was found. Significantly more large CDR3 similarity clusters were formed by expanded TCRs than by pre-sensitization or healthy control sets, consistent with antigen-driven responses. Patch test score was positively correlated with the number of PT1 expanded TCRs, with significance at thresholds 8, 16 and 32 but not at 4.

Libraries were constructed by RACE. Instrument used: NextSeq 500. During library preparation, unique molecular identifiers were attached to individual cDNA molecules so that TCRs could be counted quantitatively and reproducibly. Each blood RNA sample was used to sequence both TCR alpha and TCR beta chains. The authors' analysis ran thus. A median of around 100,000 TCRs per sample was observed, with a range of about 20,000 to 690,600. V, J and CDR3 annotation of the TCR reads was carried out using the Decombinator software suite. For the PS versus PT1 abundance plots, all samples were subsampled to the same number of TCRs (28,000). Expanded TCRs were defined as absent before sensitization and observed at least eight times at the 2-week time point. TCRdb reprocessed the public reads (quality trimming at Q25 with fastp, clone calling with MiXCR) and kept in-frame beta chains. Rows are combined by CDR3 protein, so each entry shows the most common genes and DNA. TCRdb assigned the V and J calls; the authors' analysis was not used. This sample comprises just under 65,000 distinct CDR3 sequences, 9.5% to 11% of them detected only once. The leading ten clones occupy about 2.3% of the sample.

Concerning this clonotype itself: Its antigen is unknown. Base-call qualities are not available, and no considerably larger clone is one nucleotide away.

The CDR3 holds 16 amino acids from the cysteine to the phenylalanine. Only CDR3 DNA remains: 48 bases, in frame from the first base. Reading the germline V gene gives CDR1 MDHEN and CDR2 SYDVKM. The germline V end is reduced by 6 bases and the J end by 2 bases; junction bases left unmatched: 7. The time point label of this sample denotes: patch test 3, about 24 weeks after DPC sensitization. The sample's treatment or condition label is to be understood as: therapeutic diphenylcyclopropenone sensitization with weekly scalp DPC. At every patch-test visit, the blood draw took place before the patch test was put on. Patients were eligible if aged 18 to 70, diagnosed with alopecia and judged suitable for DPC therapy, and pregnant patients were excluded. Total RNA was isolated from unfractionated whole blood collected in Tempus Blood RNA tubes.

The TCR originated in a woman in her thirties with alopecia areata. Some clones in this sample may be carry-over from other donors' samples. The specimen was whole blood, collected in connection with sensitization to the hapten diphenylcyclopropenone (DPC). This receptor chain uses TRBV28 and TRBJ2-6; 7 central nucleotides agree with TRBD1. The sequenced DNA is TGTGCCAGCAGCCGTACGCAGGGGGCTGGGGCCAACGTCCTGACTTTC. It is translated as CASSRTQGAGANVLTF.